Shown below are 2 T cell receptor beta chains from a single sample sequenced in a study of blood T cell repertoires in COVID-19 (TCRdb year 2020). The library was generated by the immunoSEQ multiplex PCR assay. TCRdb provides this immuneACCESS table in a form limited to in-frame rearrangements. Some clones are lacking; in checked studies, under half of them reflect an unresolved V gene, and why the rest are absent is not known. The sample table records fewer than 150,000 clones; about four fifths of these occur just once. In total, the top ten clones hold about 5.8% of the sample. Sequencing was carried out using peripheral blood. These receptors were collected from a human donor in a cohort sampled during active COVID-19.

In nucleotides, the CDR3 is TGTGCCAGCAGCGTGACTAGCGGGGGTCGATCGTTCGAGCAGTACTTC. Translation gives CASSVTSGGRSFEQYF. This sequence joins TRBV21-1 and TRBJ2-7; no check of the table's D call, TRBD2, against the DNA was made. TRBV21-1 is labeled a pseudogene. This CDR3 is built from 16 residues.

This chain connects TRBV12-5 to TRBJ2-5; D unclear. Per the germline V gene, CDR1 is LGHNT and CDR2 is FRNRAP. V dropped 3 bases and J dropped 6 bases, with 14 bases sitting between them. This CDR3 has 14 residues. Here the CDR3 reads CASGFRYWRKTQYF. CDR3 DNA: TGTGCTAGTGGTTTCCGATACTGGAGAAAGACCCAGTACTTC.